This passage covers 24 T cell receptor beta chains from one sample sequenced in a study of T cells in women clearing cervical HPV infection. Clones were sequenced by immunoSEQ multiplex PCR, and TCRdb holds only the in-frame ones, with some missing. This table lists roughly 18,000 clones. Sequencing used blood buffy coat. The receptor source for this set is a woman between 18 and 69 years old with a cervical HPV16 infection that either progressed to CIN3+ or cleared (not recorded which).

For this clone: The CDR3 end is not reached by the read, which stops 3 residues before it; the germline J gene fills it in. The chain uses TRBV5-1 and TRBJ2-1; a possible D gene is TRBD2 (6 bases). Germline values: CDR1 SGHRS, CDR2 YFSETQ. Trimming cost V 2 bases and J 5 bases, with 14 bases left between them. This CDR3 has 15 residues. The sequenced CDR3 bases are TGCGCCAGCAGCTTCCTTGGGGACTTAGACAATGAG. This codes for CASSFLGDLDNE. The entire CDR3 protein is CASSFLGDLDNEQFF. Full variable domain (rest looked up from reference TRBV5-1 and TRBJ2-1): KAGVTQTPRYLIKTRGQQVTLSCSPISGHRSVSWYQQTPGQGLQFLFEYFSETQRNKGNFPGRFSGRQFSNSRSEMNVSTLELGDSALYLCASSFLGDLDNEQFFGPGTRLTVL.

Remarks on this clone: The sequenced fragment ends 3 residues before the CDR3 boundary, so the rest is inferred from the germline J gene. The chain is built from TRBV20-1 and TRBJ2-7, with D possibly matching TRBD1 (6 bases). The CDR3 has 14 amino acids. Trimming removed 6 bases from V and 5 bases from J, with 20 bases in between. Germline assignment: CDR1 DFQATT and CDR2 SNEGSKA (reference sequence). CDR3 protein: CSAQEGDIAHEQYF. The sequenced part of the CDR3 DNA is TGCAGTGCCCAGGAAGGGGACATTGCCCACGAG.

In regard to this clone: The observed sequence ends 3 residues before the CDR3 terminus, with the missing tail filled in from the germline J gene. The rearrangement links TRBV5-1 to TRBJ1-1; the match to TRBD1 covers 8 bases. The germline CDR1 and CDR2 sequences are SGHRS and YFSETQ. This CDR3 has 13 residues. The CDR3 sequence: CASSLDRERDAFF. Incomplete CDR3 DNA: TGCGCCAGCAGCCTGGACAGGGAACGGGAC. Full variable domain (missing parts from reference TRBV5-1 and TRBJ1-1): KAGVTQTPRYLIKTRGQQVTLSCSPISGHRSVSWYQQTPGQGLQFLFEYFSETQRNKGNFPGRFSGRQFSNSRSEMNVSTLELGDSALYLCASSLDRERDAFFGQGTRLTVV.

On this clone: Coverage ceases 3 residues before the CDR3 finishes, and the germline J gene fills in the end. The V call is TRBV11-1, the J call TRBJ2-5; possible D gene TRBD2, 5 bases. Trimming removed 4 bases from V and 4 bases from J, with 13 bases in between. The length of the CDR3 is 14 residues. The germline gives CDR1 SGHAT, CDR2 FQDESV (reference sequence). CDR3 sequence: CASSSGWERETQYF. Partial CDR3 DNA: TGTGCCAGCAGCTCGGGGTGGGAACGAGAGACC. Full variable domain (outside the CDR3, taken from reference TRBV11-1 and TRBJ2-5): EAEVAQSPRYKITEKSQAVAFWCDPISGHATLYWYRQILGQGPELLVQFQDESVVDDSQLPKDRFSAERLKGVDSTLKIQPAELGDSAMYLCASSSGWERETQYFGPGTRLLVL.

On this clone: Sequencing ends 3 residues short of the CDR3 end; the germline J gene provides the rest. The J gene is TRBJ1-6, the V gene TRBV7-8; D gene uncertain. V was shortened by 7 bases and J by 10 bases, with 17 bases between the two germline ends. From germline, CDR1 is SGHVS and CDR2 FQNEAQ. This CDR3 spans 14 amino acids. The covered CDR3 bases are TGTGCCAGCACCCAATCAGGCAGGAACTCACCC. It is translated as CASTQSGRNSP. The full CDR3 protein reads CASTQSGRNSPLHF.

Concerning this clone: Read coverage stops 3 residues before the CDR3 terminus; the germline J gene supplies the remainder. The V gene is TRBV7-9, the J gene TRBJ2-7, with D tentatively TRBD1 (6 bases). Trimming pared 5 bases from V and 5 bases from J, leaving 10 bases between. The V gene's germline CDR1 is SEHNR and CDR2 FQNEAQ (reference sequence). This CDR3 region has 12 residues. CDR3 DNA, as far as it was read: TGTGCCAGCAGCGGGTCAGGGGACGAG. Translating it yields CASSGSGDE. The CDR3 in full is CASSGSGDEQYF. Full variable domain (rest looked up from reference TRBV7-9 and TRBJ2-7): DTGVSQNPRHKITKRGQNVTFRCDPISEHNRLYWYRQTLGQGPEFLTYFQNEAQLEKSRLLSDRFSAERPKGSFSTLEIQRTEQGDSAMYLCASSGSGDEQYFGPGTRLTVT.

A note on this clone: The DNA ends 3 residues before the CDR3 does, and the rest of the CDR3 is filled in from the germline J gene. V is TRBV4-1 and J is TRBJ1-1; 7 nucleotides match TRBD1. The CDR3 is 14 amino acids. V was clipped by 4 bases and J by 6 bases; unmatched bases: 8. Per germline, CDR1 MGHRA and CDR2 YSYEKL. This CDR3 reads CASSPVTGTPEAFF. CDR3 bases read: TGCGCCAGCAGCCCAGTGACAGGGACCCCTGAA.

Concerning this clone: The read ends 3 residues before the CDR3 terminus; that terminus is restored from the germline J gene. This chain links TRBV11-1 with TRBJ2-7, with D unresolved. The CDR3 has 14 residues. Trimming cost V 5 bases and J 3 bases, with 14 bases left between them. CDR1 and CDR2 from the germline V gene are SGHAT and FQDESV (reference sequence). The part of the CDR3 DNA that was read is TGTGCCAGCAGCGGAGAGCTAGTAAGCTACGAG. Its protein is CASSGELVSYE. The whole CDR3 sequence reads CASSGELVSYEQYF.

Regarding this clone: The read halts 3 residues ahead of the CDR3 end, with the missing end drawn from the germline J gene. The chain couples TRBV5-1 to TRBJ1-4; no clear D. CDR1 and CDR2 from the germline V gene are SGHRS and YFSETQ. The CDR3 is 15 residues long. The germline V and J ends were trimmed by 3 bases and 7 bases, with 16 bases remaining between them. CDR3 loop: CASSSVNSGGEKLFF. The covered CDR3 bases are TGCGCCAGCAGCTCTGTAAACTCCGGCGGTGAAAAA.

On this clone itself: The read finishes 3 residues shy of the CDR3 end, and the germline J gene is used to complete it. The V call is TRBV19, the J call TRBJ2-1; D is unclear. CDR3 size: 14 residues. The V end was cut by 5 bases, the J end by 7 bases, with 15 bases between. CDR1 is LNHDA, CDR2 SQIVND, per germline (reference sequence). CDR3 bases read: TGTGCCAGTAGTCCCAGTTGGAGCGAAAATGAG. This gives the protein CASSPSWSENE. The entire CDR3 sequence reads CASSPSWSENEQFF.

About this clone: The read comes to an end 3 residues before the CDR3 does, leaving the germline J gene to fill in the end. The chain combines TRBV30 with TRBJ2-1; tentative D call: TRBD2 (6 bases). CDR1 GTSNPN and CDR2 SVGIG come from the germline V gene (reference sequence). Trimming took 3 bases from V and 4 from J, leaving 19 bases between them. The CDR3 consists of 16 residues. This chain's CDR3 is CAWRRAGWPMYNEQFF. The sequenced part of the CDR3 DNA is TGTGCCTGGAGGAGAGCGGGCTGGCCCATGTACAATGAG.

As regards this clone: The read terminates 3 residues ahead of where the CDR3 ends, so the germline J gene completes it. The V gene is TRBV5-1, the J gene TRBJ2-2, with 15 bases matching TRBD2. Germline lookup yields CDR1 SGHRS and CDR2 YFSETQ. Losses at the gene ends were 9 bases for V and 4 bases for J; bases not matched to a gene: 4. The CDR3 loop spans 15 amino acids. The CDR3 loop is CATRTSGRATGELFF. Incomplete CDR3 DNA: TGCGCCACCCGGACTAGCGGGAGGGCCACCGGGGAG.

Comments on this clone: The sequenced fragment ends 3 residues before the CDR3 boundary, so the rest is inferred from the germline J gene. The chain has TRBV20-1 and TRBJ1-1, with D possibly TRBD1 on 5 matching bases. CDR1 is DFQATT, CDR2 SNEGSKA, per germline (reference sequence). The CDR3 consists of 11 residues. The part of the CDR3 DNA that was read is TGCAGTGCTCAAACGACGGGGGGA. It is translated as CSAQTTGG. The CDR3, in full, reads CSAQTTGGAFF.

Turning to this clone: The sequenced fragment ends 3 residues before the CDR3 boundary, so the rest is inferred from the germline J gene. The chain links TRBV28 to TRBJ1-2, with D hard to call. The CDR3 consists of 13 residues. The germline V gene has CDR1 MDHEN and CDR2 SYDVKM. V lost 6 bases, J lost 0 bases, and 8 bases lay in between. The sequenced part of the CDR3 DNA is TGTGCCAGCAGACAGAGAGCTAACTATGGC. Translated: CASRQRANYG. The CDR3 in its entirety is CASRQRANYGYTF.

Regarding this clone: The sequence runs out 3 residues before the end of the CDR3; the remainder is reconstructed from the germline J gene. V gene TRBV28 combines with J gene TRBJ2-5, with D perhaps matching TRBD2 (6 bases). There are 14 residues in the CDR3. V shed 2 bases and J shed 4 bases, with 11 bases lying between them. Germline V gives CDR1 MDHEN, CDR2 SYDVKM. CDR3 DNA, as far as it was read: TGTGCCAGCAGTTTAAGGAGGGCCGTAGAGACC. As protein: CASSLRRAVET. The full CDR3 protein is CASSLRRAVETQYF.

As to this clone: The read falls 3 residues short of the CDR3 end, and the missing part is taken from the germline J gene. The chain links TRBV13 to TRBJ2-5; a weak D match, TRBD1 (6 bases). Looked up from germline, CDR1 is PRHDT and CDR2 is FYEKMQ (reference sequence). Trimming stripped 4 bases from V and 5 bases from J, with 14 bases between. CDR3 length equals 14 residues. The CDR3 DNA, read in part, is TGTGCCAGCAGCTCCACAACAGGGCGGGAGACC. Translating gives CASSSTTGRET. Given in full, the CDR3 is CASSSTTGRETQYF. Filled out from reference TRBV13 and TRBJ2-5, the complete variable domain reads AAGVIQSPRHLIKEKRETATLKCYPIPRHDTVYWYQQGPGQDPQFLISFYEKMQSDKGSIPDRFSAQQFSDYHSELNMSSLELGDSALYFCASSSTTGRETQYFGPGTRLLVL.

A remark on this clone: The CDR3 end is not reached by the read, which stops 3 residues before it; the germline J gene fills it in. The V and J genes are TRBV4-2 and TRBJ2-7, with 8 bases fitting TRBD1. The trim removed 0 bases at V and 1 base at J, leaving 5 bases unmatched. The CDR3 covers 16 residues. Per germline, CDR1 LGHNA and CDR2 YNFKEQ. CDR3 amino acids: CASSQEDRVPSYEQYF. Incomplete CDR3 DNA: TGTGCCAGCAGCCAAGAGGACAGGGTTCCTTCCTACGAG.

Points on this clone: The read terminates 3 residues ahead of where the CDR3 ends, so the germline J gene completes it. V gene TRBV2 combines with J gene TRBJ2-2; 7 positions agree with TRBD1. The CDR3 is 16 residues long. CDR1 is SNHLY, CDR2 FYNNEI, per germline. The trim removed 6 bases at V and 4 bases at J, leaving 11 bases unmatched. CDR3 DNA (partial): TGTGCCAGCAGGGACCGACAAGGGGGCGGCACCGGGGAG. Translation gives CASRDRQGGGTGE. The full CDR3 protein reads CASRDRQGGGTGELFF. Looking up the rest from reference TRBV2 and TRBJ2-2 gives the full variable domain: EPEVTQTPSHQVTQMGQEVILRCVPISNHLYFYWYRQILGQKVEFLVSFYNNEISEKSEIFDDQFSVERPDGSNFTLKIRSTKLEDSAMYFCASRDRQGGGTGELFFGEGSRLTVL.

Concerning this clone: Read sequence stops 3 residues before the CDR3 end, and the germline J gene provides the missing end. V gene TRBV5-1 combines with J gene TRBJ1-2, with D uncertain. Germline loops: CDR1 SGHRS, CDR2 YFSETQ. The CDR3 covers 15 residues. The V end lost 0 bases, the J end lost 3 bases, and 12 bases lay between the germline ends. The DNA read from the CDR3 is TGCGCCAGCAGCTTGGACCCGGCAGGTTACTATGGC. Its translation: CASSLDPAGYYG. The entire CDR3 sequence reads CASSLDPAGYYGYTF.

The sequenced CDR3 bases are TGTGCCACCTCCCCGTTGGGGCCCACCTTCAATGAG. It specifies CATSPLGPTFNE. The complete CDR3 protein is CATSPLGPTFNEQFF. The chain recombines TRBV19 with TRBJ2-1; D perhaps matches TRBD1 (5 bases). The sequence runs out 3 residues before the end of the CDR3; the remainder is reconstructed from the germline J gene. Germline values: CDR1 LNHDA, CDR2 SQIVND (reference sequence). This CDR3 contains 15 residues. V was shortened by 10 bases and J by 6 bases, with 22 bases between the two germline ends.

A remark on this clone: The sequenced fragment ends 3 residues before the CDR3 boundary, so the rest is inferred from the germline J gene. V is TRBV19 and J is TRBJ1-2; 12 nucleotides match TRBD1. From germline, CDR1 is LNHDA and CDR2 SQIVND (reference sequence). This CDR3 spans 15 amino acids. CDR3 in amino acids: CASSVPGQGAWGYTF. Partial CDR3 DNA: TGTGCCAGTAGTGTCCCGGGACAGGGGGCATGGGGC.

Notes on this clone: The sequenced fragment ends 3 residues before the CDR3 boundary, so the rest is inferred from the germline J gene. The chain employs TRBV7-3 and TRBJ2-3, with D possibly TRBD1 on 5 matching bases. The CDR3 has 18 residues. Germline lookup yields CDR1 SGHTA and CDR2 FQGTGA. Deletions cut 5 bases from V and 2 bases from J, with 23 bases between. CDR3 sequence reads: CASSPQSALVGLTDTQYF. The sequenced CDR3 bases are TGTGCCAGCAGCCCCCAATCGGCGCTGGTGGGGCTCACAGATACG. Drawing the rest from reference TRBV7-3 and TRBJ2-3, the complete variable domain is GAGVSQTPSNKVTEKGKYVELRCDPISGHTALYWYRQSLGQGPEFLIYFQGTGAADDSGLPNDRFFAVRPEGSVSTLKIQRTERGDSAVYLCASSPQSALVGLTDTQYFGPGTRLTVL.

Notes on this clone: The read halts 3 residues ahead of the CDR3 end, with the missing end drawn from the germline J gene. This chain links TRBV5-4 with TRBJ1-3; weak D call: TRBD1 (6 bases). From germline, CDR1 is SGHNT and CDR2 YYREEE (reference sequence). The V end was cut by 3 bases, the J end by 2 bases, with 12 bases between. This CDR3 has 15 residues. The CDR3 is CASSSGRGAGNTIYF. CDR3 bases read: TGTGCCAGCAGCTCCGGCAGGGGCGCTGGAAACACC.

As to this clone: The missing CDR3 end, 3 residues past where the read stops, is filled in from the germline J gene. The gene calls are TRBV7-9 and TRBJ1-2, with no clear D. CDR1 and CDR2 from the germline V gene are SEHNR and FQNEAQ (reference sequence). The V end was cut by 0 bases, the J end by 4 bases, with 9 bases between. This CDR3 is built from 14 residues. CDR3 loop: CASSLAQQFYGYTF. CDR3 DNA, as far as it was read: TGTGCCAGCAGCTTAGCGCAACAGTTCTATGGC.